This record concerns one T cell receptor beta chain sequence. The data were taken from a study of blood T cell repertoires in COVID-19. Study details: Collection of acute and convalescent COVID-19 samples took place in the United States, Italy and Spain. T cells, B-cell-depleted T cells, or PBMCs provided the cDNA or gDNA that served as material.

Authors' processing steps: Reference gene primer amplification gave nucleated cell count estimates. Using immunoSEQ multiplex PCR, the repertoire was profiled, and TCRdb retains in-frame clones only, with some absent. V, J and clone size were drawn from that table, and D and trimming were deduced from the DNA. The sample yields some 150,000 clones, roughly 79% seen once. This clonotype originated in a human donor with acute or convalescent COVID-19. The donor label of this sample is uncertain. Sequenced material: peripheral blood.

The CDR3, as DNA: TGTGCCAGCAGCTTCGGGAACTATGGCTACACCTTC. This encodes CASSFGNYGYTF. The V call is TRBV5-5, the J call TRBJ1-2, with D unclear. The length of the CDR3 is 12 residues. Germline CDR1 and CDR2: SGHKS and YYEKEE (reference sequence). Trimming left V 2 bases short and J 2 bases short, with 4 bases between. The full variable domain, rest sourced from reference TRBV5-5 and TRBJ1-2, is DAGVTQSPTHLIKTRGQQVTLRCSPISGHKSVSWYQQVLGQGPQFIFQYYEKEERGRGNFPDRFSARQFPNYSSELNVNALLLGDSALYLCASSFGNYGYTFGSGTRLTVV.